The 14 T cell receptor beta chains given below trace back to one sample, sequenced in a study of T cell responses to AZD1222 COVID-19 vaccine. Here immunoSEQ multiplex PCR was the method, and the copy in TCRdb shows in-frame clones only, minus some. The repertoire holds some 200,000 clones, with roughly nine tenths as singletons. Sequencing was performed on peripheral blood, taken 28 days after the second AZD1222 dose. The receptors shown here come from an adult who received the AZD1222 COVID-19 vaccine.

The CDR3 loop reads CASSPRRLSSSYNEQFF. The CDR3 nucleotides are TGTGCCAGTAGCCCCAGACGGTTGAGTAGCTCCTACAATGAGCAGTTCTTC. The chain carries TRBV19 and TRBJ2-1, with D unclear. V was clipped by 6 bases and J by 0 bases, with 18 bases between them. CDR3 size: 17 residues. The germline gives CDR1 LNHDA, CDR2 SQIVND (reference sequence).

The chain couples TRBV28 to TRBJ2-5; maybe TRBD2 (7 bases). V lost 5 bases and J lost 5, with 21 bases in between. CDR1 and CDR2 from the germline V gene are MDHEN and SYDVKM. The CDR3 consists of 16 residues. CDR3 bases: TGTGCCAGCAGTCTATTTGGGGGCGGGGGAGGCGAGACCCAGTACTTC. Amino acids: CASSLFGGGGGETQYF.

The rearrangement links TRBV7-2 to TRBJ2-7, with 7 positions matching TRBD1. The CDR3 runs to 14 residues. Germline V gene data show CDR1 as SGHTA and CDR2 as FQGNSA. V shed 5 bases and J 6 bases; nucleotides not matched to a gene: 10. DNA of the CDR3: TGTGCCAGCAGCATGGGACAGCCACTCGGCGAGCAGTACTTC. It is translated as CASSMGQPLGEQYF. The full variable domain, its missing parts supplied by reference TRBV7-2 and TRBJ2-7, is GAGVSQSPSNKVTEKGKDVELRCDPISGHTALYWYRQSLGQGLEFLIYFQGNSAPDKSGLPSDRFSAERTGGSVSTLTIQRTQQEDSAVYLCASSMGQPLGEQYFGPGTRLTVT.

CDR3 sequence: CASRAQPNTEAFF. CDR3 in DNA: TGCGCCAGCCGGGCCCAACCGAACACTGAAGCTTTCTTT. The chain has TRBV10-1 and TRBJ1-1; D ambiguous. V was clipped by 8 bases and J by 1 base, with 11 bases between them. Germline V lookup: CDR1 WNHNN, CDR2 SYGVQD (reference sequence). This CDR3 comprises 13 residues.

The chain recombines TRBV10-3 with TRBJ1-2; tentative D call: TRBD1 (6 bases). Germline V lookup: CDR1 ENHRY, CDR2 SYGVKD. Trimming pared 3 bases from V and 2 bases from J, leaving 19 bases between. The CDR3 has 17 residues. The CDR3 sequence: CAISDPGVVGQNYGYTF. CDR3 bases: TGTGCCATCAGTGACCCTGGCGTCGTAGGACAGAACTATGGCTACACCTTC.

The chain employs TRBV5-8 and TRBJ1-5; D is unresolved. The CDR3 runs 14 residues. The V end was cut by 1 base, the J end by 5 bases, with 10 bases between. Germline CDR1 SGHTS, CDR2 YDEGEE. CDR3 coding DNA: TGTGCCAGCAGCTTGTCTGGGCGTCATCAGCCCCAGCATTTT. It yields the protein CASSLSGRHQPQHF. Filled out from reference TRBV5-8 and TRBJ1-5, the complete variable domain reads EAGVTQSPTHLIKTRGQQATLRCSPISGHTSVYWYQQALGLGLQFLLWYDEGEERNRGNFPPRFSGRQFPNYSSELNVNALELEDSALYLCASSLSGRHQPQHFGDGTRLSIL.

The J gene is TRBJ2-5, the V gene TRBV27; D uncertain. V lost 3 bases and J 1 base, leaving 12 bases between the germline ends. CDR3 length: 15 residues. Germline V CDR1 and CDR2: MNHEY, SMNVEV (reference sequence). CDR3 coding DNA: TGTGCCAGCAGTTTCGGCAGCTATACCCAAGAGACCCAGTACTTC. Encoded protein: CASSFGSYTQETQYF.

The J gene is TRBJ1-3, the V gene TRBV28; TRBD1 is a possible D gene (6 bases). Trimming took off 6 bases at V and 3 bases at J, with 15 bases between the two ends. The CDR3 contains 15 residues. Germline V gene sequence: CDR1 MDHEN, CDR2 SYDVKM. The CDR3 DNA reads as TGTGCCAGCAGCCGTCCAACAGGGTTTGGAAACACCATATATTTT. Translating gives CASSRPTGFGNTIYF.

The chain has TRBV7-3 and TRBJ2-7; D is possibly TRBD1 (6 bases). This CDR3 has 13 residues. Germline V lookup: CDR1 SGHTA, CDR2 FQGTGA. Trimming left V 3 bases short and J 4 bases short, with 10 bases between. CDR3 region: CASSFRGGYEQYF. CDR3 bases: TGTGCCAGCAGCTTCAGGGGCGGGTACGAGCAGTACTTC.

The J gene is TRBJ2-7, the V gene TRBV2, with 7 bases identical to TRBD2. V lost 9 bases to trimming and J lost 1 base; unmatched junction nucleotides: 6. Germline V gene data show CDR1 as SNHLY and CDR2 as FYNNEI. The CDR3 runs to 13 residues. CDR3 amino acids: CASSLAVSYEQYF. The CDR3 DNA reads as TGTGCCAGTAGCCTAGCGGTTTCCTACGAGCAGTACTTC.

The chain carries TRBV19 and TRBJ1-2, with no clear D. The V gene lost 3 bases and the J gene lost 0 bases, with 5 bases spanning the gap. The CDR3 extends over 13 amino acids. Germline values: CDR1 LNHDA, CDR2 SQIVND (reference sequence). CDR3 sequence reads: CASSIGSNYGYTF. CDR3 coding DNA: TGTGCCAGTAGTATTGGGTCTAACTATGGCTACACCTTC.

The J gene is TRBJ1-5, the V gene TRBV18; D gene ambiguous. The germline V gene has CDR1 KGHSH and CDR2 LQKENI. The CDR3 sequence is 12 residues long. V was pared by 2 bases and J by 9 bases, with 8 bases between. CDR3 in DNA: TGTGCCAGCTCACCAGGATGGGGGCCCCAGCATTTT. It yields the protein CASSPGWGPQHF.

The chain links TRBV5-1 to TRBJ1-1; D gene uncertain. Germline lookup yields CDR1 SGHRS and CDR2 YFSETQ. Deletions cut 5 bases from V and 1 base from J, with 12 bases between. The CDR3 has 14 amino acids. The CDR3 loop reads CASRSANTNTEAFF. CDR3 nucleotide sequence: TGCGCCAGCAGGTCGGCCAACACGAACACTGAAGCTTTCTTT.

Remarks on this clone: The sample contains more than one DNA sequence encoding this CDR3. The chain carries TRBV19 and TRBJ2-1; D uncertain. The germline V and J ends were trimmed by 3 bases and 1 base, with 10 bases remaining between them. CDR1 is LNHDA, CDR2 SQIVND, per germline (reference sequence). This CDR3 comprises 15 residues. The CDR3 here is CASSIGGGSYNEQFF. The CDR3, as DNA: TGTGCCAGTAGTATTGGTGGCGGATCCTACAATGAGCAGTTCTTC.